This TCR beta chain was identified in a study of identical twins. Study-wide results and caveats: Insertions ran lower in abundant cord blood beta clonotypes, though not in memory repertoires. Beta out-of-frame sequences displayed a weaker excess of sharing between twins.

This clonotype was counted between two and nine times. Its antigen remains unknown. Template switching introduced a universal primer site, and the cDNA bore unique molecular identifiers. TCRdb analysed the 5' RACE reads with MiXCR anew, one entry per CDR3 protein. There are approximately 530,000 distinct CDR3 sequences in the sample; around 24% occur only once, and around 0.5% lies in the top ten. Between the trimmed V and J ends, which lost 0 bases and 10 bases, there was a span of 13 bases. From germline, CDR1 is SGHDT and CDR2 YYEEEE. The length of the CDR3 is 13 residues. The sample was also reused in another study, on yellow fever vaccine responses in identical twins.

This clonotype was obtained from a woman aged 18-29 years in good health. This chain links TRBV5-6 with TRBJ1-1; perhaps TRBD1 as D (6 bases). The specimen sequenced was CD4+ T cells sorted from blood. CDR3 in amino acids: CASSLAGGHGAFF. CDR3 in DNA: TGTGCCAGCAGCTTGGCGGGGGGGCATGGAGCTTTCTTT.